These 6 T cell receptor beta chains originate from one sample sequenced in a study of T cell responses to AZD1222 COVID-19 vaccine. TCRdb's table, derived via immunoSEQ multiplex PCR, lists solely in-frame clones and lacks some. The sample records about 180,000 clones, 70% to 90% being singletons. The material sequenced was peripheral blood, taken on day 0 of AZD1222 vaccination. These receptors all stem from an adult in good health.

This clone showed up just once. The rearrangement joins TRBV19 to TRBJ1-5; 9 positions agree with TRBD1. This CDR3 contains 15 residues. From germline, CDR1 is LNHDA and CDR2 SQIVND (reference sequence). J lost 6 bases, V lost 6 bases, and 9 bases had no gene match. The CDR3 nucleotides are TGTGCCAGTAGGGGACAGGGTATGTATGGTCAGCCCCAGCATTTT. It translates to CASRGQGMYGQPQHF.

The chain couples TRBV5-6 to TRBJ1-2, with 7 bases that match TRBD1. Looked up from germline, CDR1 is SGHDT and CDR2 is YYEEEE. J was trimmed by 2 bases and V by 0 bases; bases with no gene match: 4. The length of the CDR3 is 15 residues. This CDR3 is CASSLAWDRNYGYTF. The DNA for the CDR3 is TGTGCCAGCAGCTTGGCCTGGGACAGAAACTATGGCTACACCTTC.

This chain uses TRBV19 with TRBJ2-7; the D gene is possibly TRBD1 (5 bases). Trimming cost V 3 bases and J 3 bases, with 21 bases left between them. The CDR3 runs to 17 residues. Germline V gene sequence: CDR1 LNHDA, CDR2 SQIVND (reference sequence). CDR3 nucleotide sequence: TGTGCCAGTAGTATTAATTCTGGGCCAGGGTCATTCTACGAGCAGTACTTC. Translation gives CASSINSGPGSFYEQYF. The variable domain in full, with the rest retrieved from reference TRBV19 and TRBJ2-7, is DGGITQSPKYLFRKEGQNVTLSCEQNLNHDAMYWYRQDPGQGLRLIYYSQIVNDFQKGDIAEGYSVSREKKESFPLTVTSAQKNPTAFYLCASSINSGPGSFYEQYFGPGTRLTVT.

The gene calls are TRBV3-1 (or the pseudogene TRBV3-2) and TRBJ2-2; either TRBD1 or TRBD2 may fit D (5 bases each). Germline V gene lookup returns CDR1 LGHDT and CDR2 YNNKEL (reference sequence). The CDR3 has 16 amino acids. Trimming took off 4 bases at V and 1 base at J, with 13 bases between the two ends. CDR3 nucleotides: TGTGCCAGCAGCCGAATGGGACGGCAGAACACCGGGGAGCTGTTTTTT. It specifies CASSRMGRQNTGELFF.

This chain joins TRBV25-1 and TRBJ2-5; D perhaps matches TRBD2 (7 bases). Germline CDR1 is MGHDK and CDR2 is SYGVNS. Trimming removed 4 bases from V and 4 bases from J, with 16 bases in between. The CDR3 has 15 residues. This CDR3 is CASSAKRGGVETQYF. Here the CDR3 DNA reads TGTGCCAGCAGTGCCAAAAGGGGGGGAGTAGAGACCCAGTACTTC.

The J gene is TRBJ1-6, the V gene TRBV7-9; the match to TRBD1 covers 7 bases. Unmatched junction bases numbered 9, after V lost 4 bases and J lost 9 bases. The CDR3 length is 15 residues. Per the germline V gene, CDR1 is SEHNR and CDR2 is FQNEAQ (reference sequence). The CDR3, as DNA: TGTGCCAGCAGCTCGCAAGGGGGCTGGGGTTCACCCCTCCACTTT. This gives the protein CASSSQGGWGSPLHF. Full variable domain (outside the CDR3, taken from reference TRBV7-9 and TRBJ1-6): DTGVSQNPRHKITKRGQNVTFRCDPISEHNRLYWYRQTLGQGPEFLTYFQNEAQLEKSRLLSDRFSAERPKGSFSTLEIQRTEQGDSAMYLCASSSQGGWGSPLHFGNGTRLTVT.